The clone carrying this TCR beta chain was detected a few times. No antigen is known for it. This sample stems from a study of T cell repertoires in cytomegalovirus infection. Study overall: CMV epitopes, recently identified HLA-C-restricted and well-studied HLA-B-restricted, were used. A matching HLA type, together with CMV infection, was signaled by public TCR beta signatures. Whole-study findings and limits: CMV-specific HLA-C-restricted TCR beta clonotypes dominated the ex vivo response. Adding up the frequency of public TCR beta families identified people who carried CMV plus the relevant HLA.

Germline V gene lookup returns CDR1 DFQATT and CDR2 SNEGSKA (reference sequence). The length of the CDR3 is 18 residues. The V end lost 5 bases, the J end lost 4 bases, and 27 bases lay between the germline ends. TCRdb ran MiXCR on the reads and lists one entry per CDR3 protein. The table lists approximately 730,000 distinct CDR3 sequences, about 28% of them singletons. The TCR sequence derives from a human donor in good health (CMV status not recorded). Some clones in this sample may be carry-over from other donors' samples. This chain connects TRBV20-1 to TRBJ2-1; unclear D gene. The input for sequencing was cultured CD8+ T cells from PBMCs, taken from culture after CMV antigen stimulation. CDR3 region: CSAHSLPRVKVPYNEQFF. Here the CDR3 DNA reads TGCAGTGCTCATTCACTTCCCCGGGTCAAAGTGCCTTACAATGAGCAGTTCTTC.